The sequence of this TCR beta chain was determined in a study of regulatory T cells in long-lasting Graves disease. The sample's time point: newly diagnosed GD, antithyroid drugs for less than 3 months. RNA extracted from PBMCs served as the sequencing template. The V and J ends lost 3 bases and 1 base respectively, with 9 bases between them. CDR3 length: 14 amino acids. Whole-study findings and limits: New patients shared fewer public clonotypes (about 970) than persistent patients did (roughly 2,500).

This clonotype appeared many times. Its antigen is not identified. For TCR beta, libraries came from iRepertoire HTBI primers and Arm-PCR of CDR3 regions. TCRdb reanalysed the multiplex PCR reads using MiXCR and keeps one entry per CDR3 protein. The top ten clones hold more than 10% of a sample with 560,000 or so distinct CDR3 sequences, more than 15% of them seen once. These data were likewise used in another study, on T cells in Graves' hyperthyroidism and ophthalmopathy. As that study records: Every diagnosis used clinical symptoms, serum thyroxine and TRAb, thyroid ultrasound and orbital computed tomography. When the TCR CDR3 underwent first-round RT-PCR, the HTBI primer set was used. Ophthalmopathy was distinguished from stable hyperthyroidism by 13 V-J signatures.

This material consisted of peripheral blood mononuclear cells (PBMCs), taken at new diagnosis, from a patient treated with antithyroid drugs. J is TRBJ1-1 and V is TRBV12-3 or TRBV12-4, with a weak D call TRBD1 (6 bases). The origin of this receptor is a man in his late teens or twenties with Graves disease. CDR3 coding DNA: TGTGCCAGCAGTTTCGGACAGCAGAACACTGAAGCTTTCTTT. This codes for CASSFGQQNTEAFF.